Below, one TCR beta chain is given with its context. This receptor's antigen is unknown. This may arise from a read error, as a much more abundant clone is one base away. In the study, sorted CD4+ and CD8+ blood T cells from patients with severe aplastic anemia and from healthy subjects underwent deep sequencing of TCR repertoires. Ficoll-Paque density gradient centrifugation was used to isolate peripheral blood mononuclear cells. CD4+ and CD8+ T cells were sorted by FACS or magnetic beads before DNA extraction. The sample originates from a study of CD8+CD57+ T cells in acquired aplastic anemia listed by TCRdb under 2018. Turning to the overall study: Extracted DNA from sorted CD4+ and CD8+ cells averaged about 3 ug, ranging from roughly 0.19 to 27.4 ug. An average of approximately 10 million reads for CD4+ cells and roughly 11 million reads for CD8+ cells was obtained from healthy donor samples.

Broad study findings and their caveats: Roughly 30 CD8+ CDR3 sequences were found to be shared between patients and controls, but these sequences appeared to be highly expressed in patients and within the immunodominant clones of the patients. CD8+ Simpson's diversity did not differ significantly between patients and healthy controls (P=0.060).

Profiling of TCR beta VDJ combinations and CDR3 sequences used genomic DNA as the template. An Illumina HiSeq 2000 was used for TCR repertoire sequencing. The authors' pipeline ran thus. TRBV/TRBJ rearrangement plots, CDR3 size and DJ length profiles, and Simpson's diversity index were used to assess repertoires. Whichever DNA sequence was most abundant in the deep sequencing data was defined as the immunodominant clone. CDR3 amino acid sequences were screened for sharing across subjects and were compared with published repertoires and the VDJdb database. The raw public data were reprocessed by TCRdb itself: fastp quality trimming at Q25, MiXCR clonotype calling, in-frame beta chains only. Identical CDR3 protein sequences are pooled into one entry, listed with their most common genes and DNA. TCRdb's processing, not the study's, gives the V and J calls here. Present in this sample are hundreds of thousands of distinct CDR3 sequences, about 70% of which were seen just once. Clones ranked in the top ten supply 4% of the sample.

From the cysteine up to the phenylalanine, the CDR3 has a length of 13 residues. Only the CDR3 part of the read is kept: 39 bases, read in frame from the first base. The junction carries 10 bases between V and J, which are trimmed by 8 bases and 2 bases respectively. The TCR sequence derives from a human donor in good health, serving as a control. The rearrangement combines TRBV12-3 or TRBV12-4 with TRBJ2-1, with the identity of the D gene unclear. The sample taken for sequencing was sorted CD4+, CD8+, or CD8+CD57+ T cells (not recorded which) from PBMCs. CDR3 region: CASAESTYNEQFF. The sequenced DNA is TGTGCCAGCGCGGAAAGTACCTACAATGAGCAGTTCTTC.